This TCR beta chain was sequenced in a study of response to subunit inactivated influenza vaccine. Using its own MiXCR run on the RT-PCR reads, TCRdb lists one record per CDR3 protein. There are 400,000 to 650,000 distinct CDR3 sequences in the sample; approximately 7.8% occur only once, and about 12% lies in the top ten. This CDR3 comprises 15 residues. The V gene's germline CDR1 is MGHRA and CDR2 YSYEKL. Unmatched junction bases numbered 3, after V lost 0 bases and J lost 4 bases. This clonotype has a handful of counts. This TCR derives from a man aged 45 to 70 who received an inactivated influenza vaccine. Sequenced here: PBMCs from blood, sampled 23 to 25 months after vaccination. This sequence joins TRBV4-1 and TRBJ1-1; 9 positions agree with TRBD1. The CDR3 protein is CASSQDDRGGTEAFF. CDR3 bases: TGCGCCAGCAGCCAAGATGACAGGGGGGGCACTGAAGCTTTCTTT.